The clone carrying this TCR beta chain was seen a handful of times. The data derive from a study of cytomegalovirus exposure and HLA in healthy donors. V trimming: 2 bases; J trimming: 4 bases; junction bases outside the gene matches: 3. Germline values: CDR1 MNHEY, CDR2 SVGAGI. There are 14 residues in the CDR3. The study ran its PCR with 60 Vbeta and 13 Jbeta primers. Data came from immunoSEQ multiplex PCR; TCRdb stores just in-frame clones and leaves some out. The sample shows about 37,000 clones, about 70% of them seen only once. The chain has TRBV6-5 and TRBJ2-7; TRBD1 matches 9 bases. This receptor was identified in a man aged 40-55 years in good health and CMV-seronegative. The sequenced material came from PBMCs. Written as DNA, the CDR3 is TGTGCCAGCAGTTACGACAGGGGGGTATACGAGCAGTACTTC. As protein: CASSYDRGVYEQYF.